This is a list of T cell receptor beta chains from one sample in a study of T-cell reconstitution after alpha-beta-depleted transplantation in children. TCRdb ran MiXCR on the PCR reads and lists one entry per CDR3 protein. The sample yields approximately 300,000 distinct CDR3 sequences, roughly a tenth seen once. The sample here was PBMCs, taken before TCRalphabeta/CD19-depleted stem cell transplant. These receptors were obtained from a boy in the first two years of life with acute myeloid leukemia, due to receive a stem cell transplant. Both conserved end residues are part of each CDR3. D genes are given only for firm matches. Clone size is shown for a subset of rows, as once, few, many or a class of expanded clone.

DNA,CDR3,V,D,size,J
TGCAGTGCTAGAGCCCCACTAGCGGCCTACAATGAGCAGTTCTTC,CSARAPLAAYNEQFF,TRBV20-1,TRBD2,.,TRBJ2-1
TGTGCCAGCAGCGGGCTAGCTAGAACAGATACGCAGTATTTT,CASSGLARTDTQYF,TRBV2,.,many,TRBJ2-3
TGTGCCAGCAGCTTCGGGACCGGGGTCCAAGAGACCCAGTACTTC,CASSFGTGVQETQYF,TRBV5-5,.,many,TRBJ2-5
TGCGCCAGCAGCTTAAGGGCACAGAGTGGTAATGAAAAACTGTTTTTT,CASSLRAQSGNEKLFF,TRBV5-1,.,many,TRBJ1-4
TGTGCCACGGGAGACCCCGGGGAGCTGTTTTTT,CATGDPGELFF,TRBV24-1,.,many,TRBJ2-2
TGTGCCATCAGTGGGCAGCCTAAGACTAGCGGAAAACTGCACGAGCAGTACTTC,CAISGQPKTSGKLHEQYF,TRBV10-3,TRBD2,few,TRBJ2-7
TGCAGTGCTAACCCCTTTCTAGCGGGGGGCTACAATGAGCAGTTCTTC,CSANPFLAGGYNEQFF,TRBV20-1,TRBD2,many,TRBJ2-1
TGTGCCAGCAGCTACGGACAGGGGGCCGCAGATACGCAGTATTTT,CASSYGQGAADTQYF,TRBV7-2,TRBD1,.,TRBJ2-3
TGTGCCAGCAGTTTATCCCACAGGGGGGGAGGCAATGAGCAGTTCTTC,CASSLSHRGGGNEQFF,TRBV28,.,many,TRBJ2-1
TGTGCCAGCAGCTTACCCGGACTAGCGGGAGTCGAGCAGTACTTC,CASSLPGLAGVEQYF,TRBV7-9,TRBD2,many,TRBJ2-7
TGTGCCAGCAGTTACCCCGGGAGGGCCGGGGAGCTGTTTTTT,CASSYPGRAGELFF,TRBV12-3/TRBV12-4,TRBD2,many,TRBJ2-2
TGTGCCAGCAGCCAAAGTCAGGGTTCCTACGAGCAGTACTTC,CASSQSQGSYEQYF,TRBV3-1,.,many,TRBJ2-7
TGCAGTGCTAGTACGCTCGGGACAGGGTTCCTAAGCTCCTACAATGAGCAGTTCTTC,CSASTLGTGFLSSYNEQFF,TRBV20-1,TRBD1,few,TRBJ2-1
TGTGCCAGCAGCTTAGGGCCCTCCTCGTACGAGCAGTACTTC,CASSLGPSSYEQYF,TRBV7-9,.,many,TRBJ2-7
TGTGCCAGCAGCCCAGTGGGGTACTACAATGAGCAGTTCTTC,CASSPVGYYNEQFF,TRBV7-6,.,few,TRBJ2-1
TGTGCCAGCAGGGATCTAGCGGGGGGGCTAGCCAAAAACATTCAGTACTTC,CASRDLAGGLAKNIQYF,TRBV6-1,TRBD2,.,TRBJ2-4
TGTGCCAGCAGCCCCCCGTGGATTGAGCAGTTCTTC,CASSPPWIEQFF,TRBV7-9,.,many,TRBJ2-1
TGTGCCAGCAGCCTGAATCAGTGGACGGGGAACACCGGGGAGCTGTTTTTT,CASSLNQWTGNTGELFF,TRBV7-3,.,many,TRBJ2-2
TGCAGTCCCAGGAGGGGGCGCGATGAGCAGTTCTTC,CSPRRGRDEQFF,TRBV20-1,.,many,TRBJ2-1
TGTGCCAGCTCACCTCTGAGCGGGGCCACAGATACGCAGTATTTT,CASSPLSGATDTQYF,TRBV18,TRBD2,many,TRBJ2-3
TGCAGTGCTCGCCGGGACAGCTCCTACGAGCAGTACTTC,CSARRDSSYEQYF,TRBV20-1,TRBD1,many,TRBJ2-7
TGTGCCAGCAGTTACTCCCCGGGACAGGGGGTCAATCAGCCCCAGCATTTT,CASSYSPGQGVNQPQHF,TRBV6-2/TRBV6-3,TRBD1,few,TRBJ1-5
TGTGCCAGCATTCAAAGGGTTGTCGGAAGCAATCAGCCCCAGCATTTT,CASIQRVVGSNQPQHF,TRBV28,.,many,TRBJ1-5
TGTGCCAGCAGCTCCTGGGGATCACTGGGGAATGAGCAGTTCTTC,CASSSWGSLGNEQFF,TRBV7-3,.,many,TRBJ2-1
TGTGCCTGGAGTGTAAAGATAGCGGAGCAGTACTTC,CAWSVKIAEQYF,TRBV30,.,few,TRBJ2-7
TGTGCCAGCAGTTACCTCCGGGACCCCAGGGAGACCCAGTACTTC,CASSYLRDPRETQYF,TRBV6-5,.,many,TRBJ2-5
TGTGCCAGCAGTTTATGGCTAGCTATCTACGAGCAGTACTTC,CASSLWLAIYEQYF,TRBV28,.,many,TRBJ2-7
TGTGCCAGCAGCGCGGGACAGGGGAAATCCTACGAGCAGTACTTC,CASSAGQGKSYEQYF,TRBV5-5,TRBD1,many,TRBJ2-7
TGCAGCGTTACAACTAGCGGGAGGGCCTACAATGAGCAGTTCTTC,CSVTTSGRAYNEQFF,TRBV29-1,TRBD2,many,TRBJ2-1
TGTGCCAGCAGCGCCCGACAGGGAGGGGGCTATGGCTACACCTTC,CASSARQGGGYGYTF,TRBV9,TRBD1,many,TRBJ1-2
TGCAGTGCGAGAACCGGGACGGCCCAAGAGACCCAGTACTTC,CSARTGTAQETQYF,TRBV20-1,.,many,TRBJ2-5
TGCGCCAGCAGCCCGGGACAGGGGTACGGCGGGGAGCTGTTTTTT,CASSPGQGYGGELFF,TRBV5-1,TRBD1,many,TRBJ2-2
TGTGCCAGCAGCTTGGCCCTTTCCTACAATGAGCAGTTCTTC,CASSLALSYNEQFF,TRBV5-6,.,many,TRBJ2-1
TGTGCCAGCAGCTTAGACAGCTTTAACTCCTACAATGAGCAGTTCTTC,CASSLDSFNSYNEQFF,TRBV11-1,.,.,TRBJ2-1
TGTGCCAGCAGTTTATGGGGACACCCTATGAACACTGAAGCTTTCTTT,CASSLWGHPMNTEAFF,TRBV28,.,few,TRBJ1-1
TGTGCCAGCAGCGCTGCCCGACTAGCGGGGGGGGATACGCAGTATTTT,CASSAARLAGGDTQYF,TRBV9,TRBD2,many,TRBJ2-3
TGCAGCGTTGAAGACAGGAGTAGCTCCTACGAGCAGTACTTC,CSVEDRSSSYEQYF,TRBV29-1,.,many,TRBJ2-7
TGCGCCAGCAGCTTGGGGGCAGGGAACACTGAAGCTTTCTTT,CASSLGAGNTEAFF,TRBV5-1,.,many,TRBJ1-1
TGTGCTAGTGGAACCGGGACAGGGGTACAAGACGTCCTGACTTTC,CASGTGTGVQDVLTF,TRBV12-5,TRBD1,.,TRBJ2-6
TGTGCCTGGAGTCCGGGACAGGGAGACCAGTACTTC,CAWSPGQGDQYF,TRBV30,TRBD1,few,TRBJ2-5
TGTGCCAGCAGTTACGGGCAGGGGAGTCCTTACGAGCAGTACTTC,CASSYGQGSPYEQYF,TRBV12-3/TRBV12-4,.,many,TRBJ2-7
TGTGCCAGCAGTTACCAGGGGCCAAACAATGAGCAGTTCTTC,CASSYQGPNNEQFF,TRBV6-5,.,many,TRBJ2-1
TGTGCCAGTAGTATAGATCGGGCGTGGACTAGTGGGAATGAGCAGTTCTTC,CASSIDRAWTSGNEQFF,TRBV19,TRBD2,many,TRBJ2-1
TGCGCCAGCAGCTTGGCCCTAGGGGGGCGCGAGCAGTACTTC,CASSLALGGREQYF,TRBV5-1,.,many,TRBJ2-7
TGTGCCAGCAGCGCCGGGGCAGGAATGAGTGGGGCCAACGTCCTGACTTTC,CASSAGAGMSGANVLTF,TRBV3-1,.,.,TRBJ2-6
TGTGCCAGCAGCTTTTATGGGGCAGTTAATGAGCAGTTCTTC,CASSFYGAVNEQFF,TRBV5-5,.,many,TRBJ2-1
TGTGCCAGCAGCTCCGGGACAGGTTCTTTGTCTGGGGCCAACGTCCTGACTTTC,CASSSGTGSLSGANVLTF,TRBV7-2,TRBD1,.,TRBJ2-6
TGTGCCAGCAGCTTAGCCCGGGGGACAGAAGGAAAACTGTTTTTT,CASSLARGTEGKLFF,TRBV7-9,TRBD1,many,TRBJ1-4
TGTGCCAGCAGTTCCCGACAGGGGAATCAGCCCCAGCATTTT,CASSSRQGNQPQHF,TRBV27,TRBD1,many,TRBJ1-5